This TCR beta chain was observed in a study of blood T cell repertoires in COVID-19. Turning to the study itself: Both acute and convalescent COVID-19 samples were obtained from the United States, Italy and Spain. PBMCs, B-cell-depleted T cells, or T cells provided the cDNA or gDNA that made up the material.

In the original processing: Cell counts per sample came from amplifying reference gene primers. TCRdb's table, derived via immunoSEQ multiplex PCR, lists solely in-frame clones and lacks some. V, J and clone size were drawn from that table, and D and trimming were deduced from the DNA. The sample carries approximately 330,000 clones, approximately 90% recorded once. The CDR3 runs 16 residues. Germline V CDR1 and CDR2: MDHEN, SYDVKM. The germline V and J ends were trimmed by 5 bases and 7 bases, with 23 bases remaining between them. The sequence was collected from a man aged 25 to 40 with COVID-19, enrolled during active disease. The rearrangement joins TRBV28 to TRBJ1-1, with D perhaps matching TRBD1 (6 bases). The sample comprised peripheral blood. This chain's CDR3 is CASSNPQGGEWGEAFF. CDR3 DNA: TGTGCCAGCAGTAACCCTCAAGGGGGTGAATGGGGTGAAGCTTTCTTT.